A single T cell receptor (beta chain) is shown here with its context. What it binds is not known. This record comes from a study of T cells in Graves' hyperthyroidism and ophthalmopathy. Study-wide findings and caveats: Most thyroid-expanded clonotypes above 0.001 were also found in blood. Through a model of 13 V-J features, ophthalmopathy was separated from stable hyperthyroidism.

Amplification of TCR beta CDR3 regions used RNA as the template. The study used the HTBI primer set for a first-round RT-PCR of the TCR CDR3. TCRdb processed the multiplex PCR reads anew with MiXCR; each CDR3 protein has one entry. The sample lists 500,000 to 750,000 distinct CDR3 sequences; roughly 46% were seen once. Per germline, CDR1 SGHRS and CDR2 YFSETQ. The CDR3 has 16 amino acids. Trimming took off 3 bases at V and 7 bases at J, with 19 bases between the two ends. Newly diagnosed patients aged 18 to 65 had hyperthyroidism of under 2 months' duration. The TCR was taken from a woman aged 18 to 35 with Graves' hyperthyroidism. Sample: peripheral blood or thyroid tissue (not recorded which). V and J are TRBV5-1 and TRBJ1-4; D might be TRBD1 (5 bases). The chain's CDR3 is CASSSNPGMASEKLFF. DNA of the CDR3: TGCGCCAGCAGCTCGAATCCAGGGATGGCTAGTGAAAAACTGTTTTTT.